This passage covers 31 T cell receptor beta chains from one sample sequenced in a study of cytomegalovirus exposure and HLA in healthy donors. In the PCR, 60 Vbeta and 13 Jbeta primers were used. TCRdb's copy holds only in-frame clones and misses some; the assay was immunoSEQ multiplex PCR. The sample has 150,000 to 200,000 clones. Sequenced: PBMCs. Receptor source: a woman aged 60-75 years in good health and CMV-seronegative.

This chain connects TRBV29-1 to TRBJ2-5; D possibly corresponds to TRBD2 (6 bases). The CDR3 spans 12 residues. Germline CDR1 is SQVTM and CDR2 is ANQGSEA. In nucleotides, the CDR3 is TGCATAGCCGGGGGACCCCAAGAGACCCAGTACTTC. Its translation: CIAGGPQETQYF.

V and J are TRBV7-6 and TRBJ2-7; D possibly corresponds to TRBD1 (6 bases). This CDR3 has 15 residues. Germline loops: CDR1 SGHVS, CDR2 FNYEAQ. The ends were cut back, 5 bases at V and 3 bases at J, with 17 bases in the middle. The DNA for the CDR3 is TGTGCCAGCAGCCCTTCAAGGACAGCCATCTACGAGCAGTACTTC. As protein: CASSPSRTAIYEQYF.

This chain connects TRBV10-1 to TRBJ1-5; D possibly corresponds to TRBD1 (5 bases). The germline CDR1 and CDR2 sequences are WNHNN and SYGVQD (reference sequence). The V and J ends lost 7 bases and 2 bases respectively, with 15 bases between them. The CDR3 is 15 amino acids. The CDR3 spells CASTTLGVRNQPQHF. The DNA of the CDR3 is TGCGCCAGCACCACATTAGGGGTACGCAATCAGCCCCAGCATTTT.

The J gene is TRBJ2-7, the V gene TRBV29-1; TRBD1 matches at 8 bases. CDR1 is SQVTM and CDR2 is ANQGSEA in the germline V gene. CDR3 length: 14 residues. V dropped 6 bases and J dropped 2; count of bases not matched to a gene: 9. The CDR3 protein is CSVDPGTGTYEQYF. The CDR3 DNA follows: TGCAGCGTAGACCCCGGGACAGGCACCTACGAGCAGTACTTC.

The chain has TRBV11-2 and TRBJ2-1; TRBD2 matches 8 bases. Germline V gene data show CDR1 as SGHAT and CDR2 as FQNNGV. Trimming took 4 bases from V and 4 from J; bases not matched to a gene: 15. CDR3 length: 18 residues. The CDR3 spells CASSSMGGAGGQYNEQFF. CDR3 DNA: TGTGCCAGCAGCTCAATGGGTGGGGCGGGAGGTCAATACAATGAGCAGTTCTTC. The variable domain in full, with the rest retrieved from reference TRBV11-2 and TRBJ2-1, is EAGVAQSPRYKIIEKRQSVAFWCNPISGHATLYWYQQILGQGPKLLIQFQNNGVVDDSQLPKDRFSAERLKGVDSTLKIQPAKLEDSAVYLCASSSMGGAGGQYNEQFFGPGTRLTVL.

The chain uses TRBV25-1 and TRBJ1-5, with D perhaps TRBD1 (6 bases). Trimming cost V 1 base and J 4 bases, with 11 bases left between them. The CDR3 contains 15 residues. Looked up from germline, CDR1 is MGHDK and CDR2 is SYGVNS. CDR3 sequence reads: CASSESGQPNQPQHF. In DNA, the CDR3 is TGTGCCAGCAGTGAATCCGGACAGCCTAATCAGCCCCAGCATTTT.

This chain links TRBV14 with TRBJ2-1, with TRBD1 as a possible D gene (5 bases). The CDR3 loop spans 13 amino acids. CDR1 is SGHDN, CDR2 FVKESK, per germline. Trimming cost V 4 bases and J 7 bases, with 11 bases left between them. The CDR3 coding sequence is TGTGCCAGCAGCCCCCAGGGATGGAATGAGCAGTTCTTC. Protein sequence: CASSPQGWNEQFF.

The gene calls are TRBV11-2 and TRBJ1-3; D gene unclear. V was trimmed by 3 bases and J by 0 bases, leaving 15 bases between them. Germline V lookup: CDR1 SGHAT, CDR2 FQNNGV. The CDR3 extends over 17 amino acids. CDR3 in amino acids: CASSFRGALDSGNTIYF. CDR3 DNA: TGTGCCAGCAGCTTTCGGGGAGCCTTGGACTCTGGAAACACCATATATTTT.

The V call is TRBV27, the J call TRBJ2-2; no reliable D call. The CDR3 runs to 13 residues. Trimming cost V 3 bases and J 1 base, with 3 bases left between them. The V gene's germline CDR1 is MNHEY and CDR2 SMNVEV (reference sequence). The CDR3 region has the DNA TGTGCCAGCAGTTTCTGGAACACCGGGGAGCTGTTTTTT. Protein sequence: CASSFWNTGELFF.

The chain couples TRBV19 to TRBJ2-7, with 9 bases aligning to TRBD1. The V and J ends lost 4 bases and 6 bases, in that order; junction bases with no gene match: 7. The CDR3 totals 14 residues. The germline CDR1 and CDR2 sequences are LNHDA and SQIVND (reference sequence). Written as DNA, the CDR3 is TGTGCCAGTAGTAGGGGACAGGGAGTAGGCGAGCAGTACTTC. Its protein product is CASSRGQGVGEQYF. Using reference TRBV19 and TRBJ2-7 for the parts outside the CDR3, the full variable domain is DGGITQSPKYLFRKEGQNVTLSCEQNLNHDAMYWYRQDPGQGLRLIYYSQIVNDFQKGDIAEGYSVSREKKESFPLTVTSAQKNPTAFYLCASSRGQGVGEQYFGPGTRLTVT.

This chain uses TRBV30 with TRBJ2-7; 8 bases align to TRBD2. Germline CDR1 reads GTSNPN; CDR2 reads SVGIG (reference sequence). With 0 bases clipped from V and 0 bases from J, the junction kept 7 bases outside the gene matches. This CDR3 is 16 amino acids long. CDR3 region: CAWSVTGREDSYEQYF. In DNA form, the CDR3 reads TGTGCCTGGAGTGTAACGGGGCGGGAGGACTCCTACGAGCAGTACTTC.

Worth noting for this clone: The germline gene is not matched at one end of the junction; a read error may be the cause. V gene TRBV6-1 combines with J gene TRBJ1-2, with TRBD1 as a possible D gene (5 bases). Germline loops: CDR1 MNHNS, CDR2 SASEGT. The CDR3 runs 13 residues. The CDR3 spells CASSIRGNYGHTF. The CDR3, as DNA: TGTGCCAGCAGTATAAGGGGTAACTATGGCCACACCTTC.

The chain uses TRBV7-2 and TRBJ1-5; the D gene is possibly TRBD1 (6 bases). Trimming pared 1 base from V and 6 bases from J, leaving 13 bases between. The V gene's germline CDR1 is SGHTA and CDR2 FQGNSA. The CDR3 has 15 amino acids. This chain's CDR3 is CASSLVWGLGQPQHF. The CDR3 DNA is TGTGCCAGCAGCTTAGTATGGGGGCTGGGTCAGCCCCAGCATTTT.

V gene TRBV19 combines with J gene TRBJ1-5; the D is unclear. CDR1 and CDR2 from the germline V gene are LNHDA and SQIVND (reference sequence). CDR3 length: 16 amino acids. V was pared by 1 base and J by 4 bases, with 14 bases between. Here the CDR3 reads CASSIAARAGNQPQHF. As DNA, the CDR3 is TGTGCCAGTAGTATAGCGGCTCGGGCGGGAAATCAGCCCCAGCATTTT. Complete variable domain (other parts from reference TRBV19 and TRBJ1-5): DGGITQSPKYLFRKEGQNVTLSCEQNLNHDAMYWYRQDPGQGLRLIYYSQIVNDFQKGDIAEGYSVSREKKESFPLTVTSAQKNPTAFYLCASSIAARAGNQPQHFGDGTRLSIL.

J is TRBJ2-3 and V is TRBV9; the match to TRBD2 covers 8 bases. The junction had 9 bases not matched to a gene; V was cut back by 4 bases and J by 5 bases. The length of the CDR3 is 15 residues. Germline-derived CDR1 and CDR2 are SGDLS and YYNGEE. CDR3 region: CASSFTGTSLDTQYF. The CDR3 DNA follows: TGTGCCAGCAGCTTCACCGGGACTAGTTTAGATACGCAGTATTTT.

This chain joins TRBV5-1 and TRBJ1-2, with a weak D call TRBD1 (5 bases). The V gene's germline CDR1 is SGHRS and CDR2 YFSETQ. V was pared by 0 bases and J by 4 bases, with 10 bases between. The CDR3 loop spans 14 amino acids. The CDR3 protein is CASSLAGKGYGYTF. For the CDR3, the DNA is TGCGCCAGCAGCTTGGCAGGGAAAGGCTATGGCTACACCTTC.

This chain uses TRBV4-3 with TRBJ2-1, with 10 bases identical to TRBD2. The junction had 19 bases not matched to a gene; V was cut back by 0 bases and J by 8 bases. CDR1 and CDR2 (germline): LGHNA, YSLEER. This CDR3 has 20 residues. CDR3 residues: CASSQERAVFGLAGEDEQFF. Here the CDR3 DNA reads TGCGCCAGCAGCCAAGAAAGGGCCGTTTTCGGTCTAGCGGGGGAGGATGAGCAGTTCTTC.

The chain couples TRBV7-3 to TRBJ2-3; 9 bases are shared with TRBD2. With 1 base clipped from V and 2 bases from J, the junction kept 10 bases outside the gene matches. The CDR3 has 18 residues. Germline-derived CDR1 and CDR2 are SGHTA and FQGTGA. CDR3 DNA sequence: TGTGCCAGCAGCTTAAACCCTATTAGCGGGAGCCCCACAGATACGCAGTATTTT. As protein: CASSLNPISGSPTDTQYF. Variable domain in full (rest from reference TRBV7-3 and TRBJ2-3): GAGVSQTPSNKVTEKGKYVELRCDPISGHTALYWYRQSLGQGPEFLIYFQGTGAADDSGLPNDRFFAVRPEGSVSTLKIQRTERGDSAVYLCASSLNPISGSPTDTQYFGPGTRLTVL.

The V call is TRBV12-5, the J call TRBJ2-1; D call uncertain. With 1 base removed from V and 10 bases from J, the gap between germline ends came to 14 bases. The CDR3 has 14 residues. Germline CDR1 LGHNT, CDR2 FRNRAP. DNA of the CDR3: TGTGCTAGTGGTTTGGCTTACGAGAGTGAGGAGCAGTTCTTC. Translating it yields CASGLAYESEEQFF.

This chain links TRBV2 with TRBJ2-7; 13 bases line up with TRBD2. The germline V gene encodes CDR1 SNHLY and CDR2 FYNNEI. The CDR3 is made up of 16 amino acids. After removal of 4 bases from V and 5 bases from J, the junction contained 8 bases not matched to a gene. The CDR3 nucleotides read TGTGCCAGCAGTGTAAGGACTAGCGGGAGTGTCAACGAGCAGTACTTC. Encoded protein: CASSVRTSGSVNEQYF.

This rearrangement joins TRBV2 to TRBJ2-1, with 9 bases identical to TRBD2. V lost 5 bases, J lost 2 bases, and 4 bases stayed unmatched. The germline CDR1 and CDR2 sequences are SNHLY and FYNNEI. The CDR3 has 15 residues. CDR3 nucleotides: TGTGCCAGCAGTCTTCGGACTAGCGCCTACAATGAGCAGTTCTTC. It is translated as CASSLRTSAYNEQFF.

V usage is TRBV6-5 and J usage is TRBJ2-1, with 9 bases aligning to TRBD2. This CDR3 is built from 14 residues. Germline CDR1 MNHEY, CDR2 SVGAGI. V dropped 6 bases and J dropped 6; count of bases not matched to a gene: 6. CDR3 amino acids: CASSPAGGINEQFF. DNA for the CDR3: TGTGCCAGCAGCCCAGCGGGGGGCATCAATGAGCAGTTCTTC.

V and J are TRBV7-9 and TRBJ1-1; possibly TRBD1 for D (5 bases). The CDR3 contains 14 residues. The ends were cut back, 5 bases at V and 1 base at J, with 11 bases in the middle. The germline CDR1 and CDR2 sequences are SEHNR and FQNEAQ (reference sequence). The CDR3 coding sequence is TGTGCCAGCAGCCAACCAGACAGGAACACTGAAGCTTTCTTT. It encodes CASSQPDRNTEAFF.

The gene calls are TRBV2 and TRBJ2-3; tentative D call: TRBD1 (5 bases). Deletions cut 5 bases from V and 3 bases from J, with 18 bases between. Looked up from germline, CDR1 is SNHLY and CDR2 is FYNNEI. The CDR3 runs to 16 residues. The DNA of the CDR3 is TGTGCCAGCAGTCCCGGGCCTCAGCAGGGTACAGATACGCAGTATTTT. Translating gives CASSPGPQQGTDTQYF.

This chain connects TRBV5-1 to TRBJ2-7; 10 positions match TRBD2. CDR1 is SGHRS, CDR2 YFSETQ, per germline. The CDR3 extends over 13 amino acids. V gave up 4 bases and J gave up 9 bases; unmatched junction bases: 7. The CDR3 loop is CASSGLAGVAQYF. The CDR3 nucleotides are TGCGCCAGCAGCGGGCTAGCGGGAGTGGCGCAGTACTTC.

The chain carries TRBV11-2 and TRBJ1-1, with D hard to call. This CDR3 spans 13 amino acids. Looked up from germline, CDR1 is SGHAT and CDR2 is FQNNGV. Trimming left V 1 base short and J 8 bases short, with 11 bases between. In nucleotides, the CDR3 is TGTGCCAGCAGCTTAGGCGGTTGGGAGGAAGCTTTCTTT. Translation: CASSLGGWEEAFF.

V is TRBV2 and J is TRBJ1-5; TRBD1 matches 7 bases. CDR3 length equals 15 residues. V gave up 5 bases and J gave up 7 bases; unmatched junction bases: 11. Germline CDR1 reads SNHLY; CDR2 reads FYNNEI. The CDR3 DNA follows: TGTGCCAGCAGTCAAGAACAGGGGCCGGGGCAGCCCCAGCATTTT. Its translation is CASSQEQGPGQPQHF.

V usage is TRBV14 and J usage is TRBJ1-3; D is unresolved. Trimming cost V 4 bases and J 0 bases, with 7 bases left between them. Germline CDR1 reads SGHDN; CDR2 reads FVKESK. This CDR3 comprises 14 residues. The CDR3 region has the DNA TGTGCCAGCAGCCCAAGCGGCTCTGGAAACACCATATATTTT. The encoded protein is CASSPSGSGNTIYF.

The rearrangement links TRBV6-5 to TRBJ2-7; possibly TRBD1 for D (6 bases). The CDR3 runs to 14 residues. V was trimmed by 2 bases and J by 0 bases, leaving 8 bases between them. The V gene's germline CDR1 is MNHEY and CDR2 SVGAGI. The CDR3 is CASSYRGTSYEQYF. The CDR3 coding sequence is TGTGCCAGCAGTTACAGGGGGACCTCCTACGAGCAGTACTTC.

The chain is built from TRBV7-9 and TRBJ2-5; weak D call: TRBD2 (6 bases). There are 12 residues in the CDR3. V dropped 1 base and J dropped 8 bases, with 8 bases sitting between them. Germline assignment: CDR1 SEHNR and CDR2 FQNEAQ (reference sequence). In DNA form, the CDR3 reads TGTGCCAGCAGCTTAGTGGGGGGAACCCAGTACTTC. It specifies CASSLVGGTQYF.

The V call is TRBV6-5, the J call TRBJ1-1, with TRBD1 matching over 8 bases. Germline CDR1 and CDR2: MNHEY and SVGAGI. This CDR3 spans 13 amino acids. V shed 7 bases and J 6 bases; nucleotides not matched to a gene: 7. The CDR3 region is CASNPTGEAEAFF. CDR3 nucleotide sequence: TGTGCCAGCAATCCGACAGGGGAAGCTGAAGCTTTCTTT.